A selection of T cell receptor beta chains follows, all from one sample in a study of neurological immune-mediated disorders. TCRdb analysed the 5' RACE reads with MiXCR anew, one entry per CDR3 protein. The sample has 45,000 to 65,000 distinct CDR3 sequences; approximately 4% are singletons. The sample was PBMCs. Every receptor here comes from a man aged 45-60 years with multiple sclerosis. CDR3s include the opening cysteine and the closing phenylalanine or tryptophan. D genes are given only for firm matches.

d_call | v_call | cdr3_aa
TRBD2 | TRBV2 | CATYETGTSVNEQYF
NA | TRBV21-1 | CASSKDRAVEQFF
NA | TRBV6-6 | CASTYVGSEFNQPQHF
NA | TRBV14 | CASSHSFQISEQYF
NA | TRBV15 | CATSKTRGLTEAFF
NA | TRBV2 | CASIFDDNYGYTF
TRBD1 | TRBV20-1 | CSARDLQGGNEKLFF
TRBD1 | TRBV2 | CASIRQGSSYNEQFF
NA | TRBV28 | CASSSRRGPTLLGYTF
NA | TRBV5-1 | CASSPRTSTDTQYF
NA | TRBV27 | CASRTQLPDRGQFF
NA | TRBV3-1 | CASSQGDSGELFF
NA | TRBV6-5 | CASTLTEGVDNTGELFF
NA | TRBV7-9 | CASSFETVFGTQYF
NA | TRBV6-5 | CASATDSSGANVLTF
NA | TRBV6-2/TRBV6-3 | CASSQARGTGELFF
TRBD2 | TRBV5-1 | CASSFGTSGIQETQYF
TRBD1 | TRBV5-1 | CASSPRGQGTTYEQYF
NA | TRBV12-3/TRBV12-4 | CASSLAANTGELFF
NA | TRBV7-2 | CASSEGRRGEQFF
NA | TRBV10-2 | CASSGAYEQYF
TRBD1 | TRBV20-1 | CSANPGQGADTQYF
TRBD2 | TRBV5-6 | CASSFLLAGAGDTQYF
NA | TRBV5-1 | CASSFTTDEQFF
NA | TRBV5-1 | CASSLDLFNYGYTF
NA | TRBV5-6 | CASSLFGERVGAFF
NA | TRBV29-1 | CSVGAGANTEAFF
TRBD1 | TRBV6-1 | CASSEVPGGSYNEQFF
NA | TRBV4-1 | CASSQGGAGGTNEKLFF
NA | TRBV4-1 | CASSPPRSGGRGAFF
TRBD2 | TRBV20-1 | CSAGAGTSGSYYEQYF
NA | TRBV20-1 | CSARNPTNTQYF
TRBD2 | TRBV7-3 | CASSPLAGVETQYF
NA | TRBV5-1 | CASSFGVQETQYF
NA | TRBV7-3 | CASSQFSRADTQYF
NA | TRBV9 | CASSVVSTTGELFF
TRBD2 | TRBV20-1 | CSAPTSGGTGEQYF
TRBD1 | TRBV20-1 | CSARRDRGTYEQYF
NA | TRBV29-1 | CSVEEVGQTQYF
NA | TRBV20-1 | CSARGRDNQPQHF
TRBD2 | TRBV5-1 | CASSLATSGIGELFF